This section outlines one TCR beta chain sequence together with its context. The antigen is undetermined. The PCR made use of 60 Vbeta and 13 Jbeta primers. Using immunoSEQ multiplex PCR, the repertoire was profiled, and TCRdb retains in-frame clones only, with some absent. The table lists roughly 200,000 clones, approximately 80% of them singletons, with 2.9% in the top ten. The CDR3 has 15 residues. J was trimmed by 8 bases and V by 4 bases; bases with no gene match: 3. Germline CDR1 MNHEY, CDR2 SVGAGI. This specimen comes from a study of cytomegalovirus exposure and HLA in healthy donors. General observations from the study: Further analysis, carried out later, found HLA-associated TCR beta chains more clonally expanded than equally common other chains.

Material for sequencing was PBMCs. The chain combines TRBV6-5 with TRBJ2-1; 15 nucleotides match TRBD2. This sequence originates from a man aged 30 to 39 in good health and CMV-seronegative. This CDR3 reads CASSWTSGGGYEQFF. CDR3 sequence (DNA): TGTGCCAGCAGTTGGACTAGCGGGGGGGGCTATGAGCAGTTCTTC.